The entry below gives a single T cell receptor beta chain sequence along with its context. The antigen remains unidentified. The sample comes from a study of cytomegalovirus exposure and HLA in healthy donors. Study-level background: Earlier, 95 million to 140 million unique TCR beta sequences were recovered from some 200 million T cells by an analysis. Study-level points and caveats: Later analysis identified 16,000 or so TCR beta sequences associated with HLA alleles, using a false discovery rate threshold of 0.05.

With 60 Vbeta and 13 Jbeta primers, the PCR was carried out. Authors' processing steps: Some 11 million of the roughly 80 million unique TCR beta chains counted in a later analysis were shared. Sequencing was performed with immunoSEQ multiplex PCR; in TCRdb, only in-frame clones are kept and a portion is missing. That table is the source of V, J and clone size, and D and trimming were worked out from the DNA. The sample carries about 150,000 clones, around 68% recorded once. Unrecorded immune exposures were likely, despite nominal health at sampling. This CDR3 has 10 amino acids. V was cut by 2 bases and J by 5 bases, with 2 bases left in between. CDR1 SGHTS and CDR2 YDEGEE come from the germline V gene.

The source is a man aged 25-45 years in good health and CMV-seronegative. Material: PBMCs. V gene TRBV5-8 combines with J gene TRBJ2-7, with D unclear. CDR3 region: CASSFDEQYF. The CDR3 coding sequence is TGTGCCAGCAGCTTCGACGAGCAGTACTTC.